This TCR beta chain originates from a study of blood T cell repertoires in COVID-19. Enrollment of patients from Seattle took place during active infection, with longitudinal follow-up. The method was immunoSEQ multiplex PCR; TCRdb's version includes in-frame clones alone and lacks a portion of them. There are hundreds of thousands of clones in the sample; approximately 90% occur only once, and around 12% lies in the top ten. V gave up 3 bases and J gave up 15 bases, with 15 bases separating them. Per germline, CDR1 MGHRA and CDR2 YSYEKL. CDR3 length equals 13 residues. The receptor was isolated from a woman aged 50 to 60 with COVID-19, enrolled during active disease. Sequencing input: peripheral blood. This sequence joins TRBV4-1 and TRBJ1-6; possibly TRBD1 for D (5 bases). The CDR3 region is CASSHVSTANLHF. As DNA, the CDR3 is TGCGCCAGCAGCCACGTCTCGACAGCAAACCTCCACTTT.